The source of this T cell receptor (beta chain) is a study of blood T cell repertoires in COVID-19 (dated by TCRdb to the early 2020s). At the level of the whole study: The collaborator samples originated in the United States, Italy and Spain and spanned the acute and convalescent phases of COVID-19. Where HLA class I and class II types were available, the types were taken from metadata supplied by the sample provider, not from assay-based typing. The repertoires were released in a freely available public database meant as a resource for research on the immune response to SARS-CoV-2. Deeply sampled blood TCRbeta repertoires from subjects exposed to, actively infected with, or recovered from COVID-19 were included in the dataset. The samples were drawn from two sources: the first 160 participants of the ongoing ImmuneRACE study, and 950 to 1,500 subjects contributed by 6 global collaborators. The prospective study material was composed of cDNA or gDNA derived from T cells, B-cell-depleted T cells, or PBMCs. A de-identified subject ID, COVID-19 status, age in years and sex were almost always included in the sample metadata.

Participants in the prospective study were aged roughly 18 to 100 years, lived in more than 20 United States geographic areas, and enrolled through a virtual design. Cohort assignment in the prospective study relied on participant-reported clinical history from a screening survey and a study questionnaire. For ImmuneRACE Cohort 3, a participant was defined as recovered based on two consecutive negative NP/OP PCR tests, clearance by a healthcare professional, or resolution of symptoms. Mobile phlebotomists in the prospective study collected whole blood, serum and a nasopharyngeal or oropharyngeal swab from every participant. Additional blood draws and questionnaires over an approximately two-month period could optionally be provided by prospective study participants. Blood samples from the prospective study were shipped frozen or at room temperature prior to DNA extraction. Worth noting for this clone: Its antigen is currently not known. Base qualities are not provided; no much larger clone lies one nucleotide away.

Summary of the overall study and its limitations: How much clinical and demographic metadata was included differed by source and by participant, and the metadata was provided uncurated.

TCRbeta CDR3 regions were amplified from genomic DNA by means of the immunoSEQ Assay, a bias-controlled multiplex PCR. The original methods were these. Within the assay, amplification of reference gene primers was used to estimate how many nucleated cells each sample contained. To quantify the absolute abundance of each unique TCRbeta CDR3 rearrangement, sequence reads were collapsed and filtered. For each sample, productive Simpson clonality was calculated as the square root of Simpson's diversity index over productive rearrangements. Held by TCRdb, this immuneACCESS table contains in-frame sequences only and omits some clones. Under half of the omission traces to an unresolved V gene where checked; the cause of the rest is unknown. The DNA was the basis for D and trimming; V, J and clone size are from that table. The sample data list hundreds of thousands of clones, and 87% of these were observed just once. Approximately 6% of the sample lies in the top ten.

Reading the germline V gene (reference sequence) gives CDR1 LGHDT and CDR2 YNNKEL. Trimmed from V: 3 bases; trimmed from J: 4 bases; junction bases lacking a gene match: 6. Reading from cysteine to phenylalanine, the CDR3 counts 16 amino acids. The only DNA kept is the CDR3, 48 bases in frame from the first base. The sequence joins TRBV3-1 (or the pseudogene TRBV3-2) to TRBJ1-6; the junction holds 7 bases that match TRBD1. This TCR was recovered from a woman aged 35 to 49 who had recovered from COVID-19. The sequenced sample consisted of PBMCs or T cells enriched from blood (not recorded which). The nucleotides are TGTGCCAGCAGCCACCGGGACAGACCGTATAATTCACCCCTCCACTTT. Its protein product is CASSHRDRPYNSPLHF.